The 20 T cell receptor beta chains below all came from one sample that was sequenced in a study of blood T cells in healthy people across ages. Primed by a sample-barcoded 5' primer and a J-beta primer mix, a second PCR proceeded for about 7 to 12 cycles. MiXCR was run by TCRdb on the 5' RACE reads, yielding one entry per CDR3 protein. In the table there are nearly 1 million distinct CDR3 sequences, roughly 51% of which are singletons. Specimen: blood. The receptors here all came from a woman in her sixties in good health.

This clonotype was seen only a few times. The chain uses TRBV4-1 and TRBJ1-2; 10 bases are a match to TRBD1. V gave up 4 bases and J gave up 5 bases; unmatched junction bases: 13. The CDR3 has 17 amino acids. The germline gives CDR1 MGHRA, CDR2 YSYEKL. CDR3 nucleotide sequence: TGCGCCAGCAGCCGGGGCCGGGACAGGGGCCAGAGGTATGGCTACACCTTC. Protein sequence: CASSRGRDRGQRYGYTF.

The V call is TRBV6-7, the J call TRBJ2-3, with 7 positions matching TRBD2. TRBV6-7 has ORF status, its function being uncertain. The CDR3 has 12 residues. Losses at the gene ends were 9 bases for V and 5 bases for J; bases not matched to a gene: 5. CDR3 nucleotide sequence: TGTGCCAGGTTAGCGGGCAAAGATACGCAGTATTTT. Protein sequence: CARLAGKDTQYF.

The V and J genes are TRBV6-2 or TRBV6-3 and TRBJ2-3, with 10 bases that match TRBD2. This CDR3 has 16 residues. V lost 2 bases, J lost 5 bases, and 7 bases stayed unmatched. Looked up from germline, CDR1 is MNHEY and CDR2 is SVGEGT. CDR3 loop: CASSYTGIAGGDTQYF. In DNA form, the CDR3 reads TGTGCCAGCAGTTACACGGGAATAGCGGGAGGAGATACGCAGTATTTT.

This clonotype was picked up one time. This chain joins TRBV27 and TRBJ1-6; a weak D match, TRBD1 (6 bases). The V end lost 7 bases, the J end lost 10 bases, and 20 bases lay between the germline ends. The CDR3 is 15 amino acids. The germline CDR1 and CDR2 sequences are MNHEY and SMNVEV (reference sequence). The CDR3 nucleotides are TGTGCCAGCACGCGTACCGCAGGGGTTCGGTCACCCCTCCACTTT. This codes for CASTRTAGVRSPLHF.

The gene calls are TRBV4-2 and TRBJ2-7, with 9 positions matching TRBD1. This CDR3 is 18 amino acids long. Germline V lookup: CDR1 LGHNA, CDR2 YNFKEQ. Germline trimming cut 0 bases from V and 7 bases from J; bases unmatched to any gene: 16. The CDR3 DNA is TGTGCCAGCAGCCAAGATAAAGGCGCCGGGACAGGGTCGTGGGAGCAGTACTTC. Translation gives CASSQDKGAGTGSWEQYF.

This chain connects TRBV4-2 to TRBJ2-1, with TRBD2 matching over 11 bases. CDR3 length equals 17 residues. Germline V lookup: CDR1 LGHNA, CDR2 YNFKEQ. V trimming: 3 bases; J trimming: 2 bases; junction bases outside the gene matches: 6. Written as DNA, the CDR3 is TGTGCCAGCAGCCACCCGGGACTAGCGGTAACCTACAATGAGCAGTTCTTC. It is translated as CASSHPGLAVTYNEQFF.

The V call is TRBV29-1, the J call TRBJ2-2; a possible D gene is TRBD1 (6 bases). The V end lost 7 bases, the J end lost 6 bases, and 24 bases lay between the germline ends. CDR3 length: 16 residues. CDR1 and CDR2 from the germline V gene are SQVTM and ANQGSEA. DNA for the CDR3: TGCAGCGCCGAGCCAAGGACAGAGGGGCGGGCCGGGGAGCTGTTTTTT. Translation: CSAEPRTEGRAGELFF.

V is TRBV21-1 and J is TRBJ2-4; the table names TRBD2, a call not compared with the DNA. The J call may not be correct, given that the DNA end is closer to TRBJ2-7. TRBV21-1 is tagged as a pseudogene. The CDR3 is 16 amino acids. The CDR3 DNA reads TGTGCCAGCAGCAAAGATGGCGGGAGGCACTCCTACGAGCAGTACTTC. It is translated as CASSKDGGRHSYEQYF.

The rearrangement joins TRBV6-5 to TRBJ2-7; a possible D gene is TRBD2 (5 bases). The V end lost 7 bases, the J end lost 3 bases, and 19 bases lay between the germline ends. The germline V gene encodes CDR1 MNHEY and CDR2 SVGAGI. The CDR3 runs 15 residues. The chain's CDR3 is CASKPLGSRGYEQYF. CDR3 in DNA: TGTGCCAGCAAACCCCTGGGGAGTCGTGGCTACGAGCAGTACTTC.

The CDR3 DNA reads TGTGCCAGCAGTTTACTTCGGGGACAGACCTACGAGCAGTACTTC. Its translation is CASSLLRGQTYEQYF. The V gene is TRBV28, the J gene TRBJ2-7, with 7 bases identical to TRBD1. The junction had 6 bases not matched to a gene; V was cut back by 2 bases and J by 2 bases. CDR3 size: 15 residues. Germline assignment: CDR1 MDHEN and CDR2 SYDVKM.

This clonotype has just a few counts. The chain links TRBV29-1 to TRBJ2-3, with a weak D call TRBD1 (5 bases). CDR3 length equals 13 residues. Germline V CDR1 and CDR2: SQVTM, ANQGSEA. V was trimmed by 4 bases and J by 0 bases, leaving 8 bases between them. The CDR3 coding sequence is TGCAGCGTTGTTGGGGCCAGCACAGATACGCAGTATTTT. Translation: CSVVGASTDTQYF.

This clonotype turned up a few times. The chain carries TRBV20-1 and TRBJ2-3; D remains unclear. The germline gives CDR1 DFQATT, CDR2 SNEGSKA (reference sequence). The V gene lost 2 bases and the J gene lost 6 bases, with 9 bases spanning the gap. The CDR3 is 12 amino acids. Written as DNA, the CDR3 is TGCAGTGCTAGAAGAGACGGGGATACGCAGTATTTT. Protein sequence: CSARRDGDTQYF.

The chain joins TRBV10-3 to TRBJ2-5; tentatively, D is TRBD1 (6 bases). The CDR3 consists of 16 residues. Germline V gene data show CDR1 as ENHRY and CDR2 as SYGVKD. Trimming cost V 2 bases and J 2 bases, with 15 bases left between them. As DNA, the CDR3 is TGTGCCATCAGTGAGGAATATGGGCAGGGGCAAGAGACCCAGTACTTC. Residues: CAISEEYGQGQETQYF.

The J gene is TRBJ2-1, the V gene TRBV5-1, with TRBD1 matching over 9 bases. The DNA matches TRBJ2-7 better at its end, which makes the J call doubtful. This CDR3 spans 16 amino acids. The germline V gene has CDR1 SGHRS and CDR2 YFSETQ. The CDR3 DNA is TGCGCCAGCAGCTTGTGGAGGGGACAGGGCTACAATGAGCAGTACTTC. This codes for CASSLWRGQGYNEQYF.

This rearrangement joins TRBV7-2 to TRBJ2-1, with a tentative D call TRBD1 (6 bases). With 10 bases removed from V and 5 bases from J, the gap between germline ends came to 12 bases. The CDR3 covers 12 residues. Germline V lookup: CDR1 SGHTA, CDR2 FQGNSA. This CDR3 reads CATGEFDNEQFF. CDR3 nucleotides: TGTGCCACAGGGGAGTTTGACAATGAGCAGTTCTTC. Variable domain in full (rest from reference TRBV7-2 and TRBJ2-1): GAGVSQSPSNKVTEKGKDVELRCDPISGHTALYWYRQSLGQGLEFLIYFQGNSAPDKSGLPSDRFSAERTGGSVSTLTIQRTQQEDSAVYLCATGEFDNEQFFGPGTRLTVL.

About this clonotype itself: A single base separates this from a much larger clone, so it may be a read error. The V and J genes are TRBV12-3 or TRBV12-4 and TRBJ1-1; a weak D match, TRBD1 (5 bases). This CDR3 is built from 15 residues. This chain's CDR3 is CASSTLRERGTEVFF. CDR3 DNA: TGTGCCAGCAGCACACTCAGGGAGCGGGGCACTGAAGTTTTCTTT.

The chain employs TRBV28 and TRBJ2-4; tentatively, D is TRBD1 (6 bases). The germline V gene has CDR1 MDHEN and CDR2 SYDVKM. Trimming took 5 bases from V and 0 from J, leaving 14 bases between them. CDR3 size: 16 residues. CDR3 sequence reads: CASSVGHTLAKNIQYF. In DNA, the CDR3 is TGTGCCAGCAGTGTGGGACACACGCTAGCCAAAAACATTCAGTACTTC.

CDR3 DNA sequence: TGTGCCAGCAGCGACGGGCCAAATAGCGGAGGGGGCACAGATACGCAGTATTTT. Its translation: CASSDGPNSGGGTDTQYF. This chain connects TRBV3-1 to TRBJ2-3; D is perhaps TRBD2 (6 bases). The germline V and J ends were trimmed by 5 bases and 1 base, with 22 bases remaining between them. The CDR3 runs 18 residues. Germline CDR1 reads LGHDT; CDR2 reads YNNKEL (reference sequence).

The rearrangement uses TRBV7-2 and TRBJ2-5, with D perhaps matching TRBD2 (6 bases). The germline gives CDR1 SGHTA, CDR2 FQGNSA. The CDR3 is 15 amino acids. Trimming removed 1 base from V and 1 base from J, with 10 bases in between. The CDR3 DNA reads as TGTGCCAGCAGCTTAGTGCGCGGGGTCCAAGAGACCCAGTACTTC. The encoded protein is CASSLVRGVQETQYF.

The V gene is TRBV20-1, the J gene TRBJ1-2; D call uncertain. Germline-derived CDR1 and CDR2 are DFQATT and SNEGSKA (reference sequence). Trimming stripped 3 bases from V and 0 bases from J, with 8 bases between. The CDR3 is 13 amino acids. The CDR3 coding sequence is TGCAGTGCTAGTCGGATAGCTAACTATGGCTACACCTTC. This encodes CSASRIANYGYTF.